The clone carrying this TCR beta chain was picked up many times. The entry originates in a study of T cells in Graves' hyperthyroidism and ophthalmopathy. About the research overall: Peripheral blood was drawn at first diagnosis, prior to all treatment.

Amplification of TCR beta CDR3 regions used RNA as the template. In the first-round RT-PCR of the TCR CDR3, the HTBI primer set was used. MiXCR, applied by TCRdb to the multiplex PCR reads, yields one record per CDR3 protein. The table lists around 620,000 distinct CDR3 sequences, 13% to 15% of them singletons. The V gene's germline CDR1 is MNHNS and CDR2 SASEGT. The CDR3 loop spans 14 amino acids. The V and J ends lost 5 bases and 6 bases respectively, with 16 bases between them. The receptor comes from a woman aged 18-30 years with Graves' ophthalmopathy. The chain joins TRBV6-1 to TRBJ1-1, with no clear D. The sample taken for sequencing was blood. The CDR3 coding sequence is TGTGCCAGCAGTTATTTAGCAGCGGAGGCTGAAGCTTTCTTT. As protein: CASSYLAAEAEAFF.